The clone carrying this TCR beta chain came up a few times. The data are from a study of tumor-infiltrating lymphocytes in primary liver carcinoma. From around 520 ng of total RNA, TCR beta-specific cDNA was reverse-transcribed using a constant-region primer. Three nested multiplex PCR rounds, a slightly modified ARM-PCR, produced the libraries for TCR beta. The two initial PCR rounds, approximately 10 cycles each, used TRBV1-TRBV30 forward and C-beta reverse primers. TCRdb passed the multiplex PCR reads through MiXCR, listing each CDR3 protein once. The sample carries fewer than 400,000 distinct CDR3 sequences, 65% recorded once. It was unsorted whole blood that yielded blood RNA, and germline DNA was also extracted. The CDR3 loop spans 15 amino acids. Trimming pared 5 bases from V and 8 bases from J, leaving 20 bases between. The germline CDR1 and CDR2 sequences are SGHRS and YFSETQ.

The sequencing input was peripheral blood. The clonotype originates from a man in his forties with primary liver carcinoma and hepatitis B virus infection. The genes are TRBV5-1 and TRBJ2-1; D may be TRBD2 (6 bases). CDR3 nucleotide sequence: TGCGCCAGCAGTCCCCGGAGACTAGAAGGCGATGAGCAGTTCTTC. This translates into CASSPRRLEGDEQFF.